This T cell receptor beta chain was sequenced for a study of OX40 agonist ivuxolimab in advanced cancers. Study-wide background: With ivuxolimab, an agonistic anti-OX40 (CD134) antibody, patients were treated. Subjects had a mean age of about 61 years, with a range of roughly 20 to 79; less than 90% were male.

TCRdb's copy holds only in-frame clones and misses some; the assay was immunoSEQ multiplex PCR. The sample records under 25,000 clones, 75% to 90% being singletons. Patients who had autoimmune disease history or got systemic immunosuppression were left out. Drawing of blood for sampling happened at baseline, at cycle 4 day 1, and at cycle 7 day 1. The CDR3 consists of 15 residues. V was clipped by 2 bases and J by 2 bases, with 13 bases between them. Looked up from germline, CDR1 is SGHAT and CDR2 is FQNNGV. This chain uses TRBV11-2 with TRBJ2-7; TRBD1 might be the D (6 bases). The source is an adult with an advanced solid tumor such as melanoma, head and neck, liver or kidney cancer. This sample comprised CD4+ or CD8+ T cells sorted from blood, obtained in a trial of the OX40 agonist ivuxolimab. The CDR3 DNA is TGTGCCAGCAGCTTATGGCCAGGGGCTACCTACGAGCAGTACTTC. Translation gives CASSLWPGATYEQYF.